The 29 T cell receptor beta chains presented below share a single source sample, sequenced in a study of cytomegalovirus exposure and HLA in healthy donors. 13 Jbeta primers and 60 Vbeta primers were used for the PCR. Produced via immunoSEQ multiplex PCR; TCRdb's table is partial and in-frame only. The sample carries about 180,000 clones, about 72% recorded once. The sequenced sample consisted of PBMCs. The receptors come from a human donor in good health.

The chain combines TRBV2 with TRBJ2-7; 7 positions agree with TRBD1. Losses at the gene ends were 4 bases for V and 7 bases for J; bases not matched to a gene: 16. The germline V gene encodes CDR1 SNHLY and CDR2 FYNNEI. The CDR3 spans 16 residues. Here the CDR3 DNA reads TGTGCCAGCAGTGGAACAGGGGTTGGGGAGAGGTGGGAGCAGTACTTC. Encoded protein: CASSGTGVGERWEQYF.

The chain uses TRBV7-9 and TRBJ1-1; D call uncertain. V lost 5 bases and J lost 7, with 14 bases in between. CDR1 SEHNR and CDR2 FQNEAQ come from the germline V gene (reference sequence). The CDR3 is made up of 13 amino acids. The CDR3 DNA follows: TGTGCCAGCAGCCCATCCTTCCTGCGTGAAGCTTTCTTT. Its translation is CASSPSFLREAFF.

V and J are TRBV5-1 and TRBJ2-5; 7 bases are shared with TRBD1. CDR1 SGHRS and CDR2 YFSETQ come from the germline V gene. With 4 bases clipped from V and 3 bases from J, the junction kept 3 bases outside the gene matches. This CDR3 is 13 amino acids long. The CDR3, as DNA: TGCGCCAGCAGCCCAGGGGGAGAAGAGACCCAGTACTTC. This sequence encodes CASSPGGEETQYF.

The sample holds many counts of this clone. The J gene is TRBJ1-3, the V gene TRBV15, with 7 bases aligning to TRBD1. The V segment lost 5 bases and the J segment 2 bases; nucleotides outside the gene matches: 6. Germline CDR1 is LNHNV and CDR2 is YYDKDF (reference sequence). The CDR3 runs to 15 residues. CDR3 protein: CATSVDRDPGNTIYF. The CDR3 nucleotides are TGTGCCACCAGCGTCGACAGGGACCCTGGAAACACCATATATTTT.

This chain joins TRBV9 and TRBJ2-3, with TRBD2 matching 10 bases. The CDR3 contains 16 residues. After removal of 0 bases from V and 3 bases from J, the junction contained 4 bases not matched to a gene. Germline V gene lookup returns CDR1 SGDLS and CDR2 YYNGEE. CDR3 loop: CASSVDVAGGTDTQYF. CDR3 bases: TGTGCCAGCAGCGTAGATGTAGCGGGGGGAACAGATACGCAGTATTTT.

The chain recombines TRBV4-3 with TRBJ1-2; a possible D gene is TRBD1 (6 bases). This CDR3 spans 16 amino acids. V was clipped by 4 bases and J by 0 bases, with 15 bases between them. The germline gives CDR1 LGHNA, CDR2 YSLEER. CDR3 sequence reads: CASSRVQGLANYGYTF. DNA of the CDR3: TGCGCCAGCAGCCGCGTACAGGGACTAGCTAACTATGGCTACACCTTC.

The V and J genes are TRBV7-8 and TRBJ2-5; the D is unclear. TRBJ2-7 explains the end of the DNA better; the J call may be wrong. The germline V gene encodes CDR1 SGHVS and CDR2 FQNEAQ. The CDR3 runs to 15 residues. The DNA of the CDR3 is TGTGCCAGCAGCTTTAGAGTAGGAGTGAGCTACGAGCAGTACTTC. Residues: CASSFRVGVSYEQYF.

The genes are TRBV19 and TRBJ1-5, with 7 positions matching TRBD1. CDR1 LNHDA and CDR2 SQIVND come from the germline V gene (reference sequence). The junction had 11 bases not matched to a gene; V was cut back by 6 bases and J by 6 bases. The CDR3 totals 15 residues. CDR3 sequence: CASSSTGEMGQPQHF. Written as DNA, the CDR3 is TGTGCCAGTAGCTCTACAGGGGAAATGGGTCAGCCCCAGCATTTT.

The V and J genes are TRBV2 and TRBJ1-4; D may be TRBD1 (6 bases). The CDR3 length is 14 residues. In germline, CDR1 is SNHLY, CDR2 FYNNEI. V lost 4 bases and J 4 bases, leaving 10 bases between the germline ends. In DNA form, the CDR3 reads TGTGCCAGCAGTGGACAGGTCTTTAATGAAAAACTGTTTTTT. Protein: CASSGQVFNEKLFF.

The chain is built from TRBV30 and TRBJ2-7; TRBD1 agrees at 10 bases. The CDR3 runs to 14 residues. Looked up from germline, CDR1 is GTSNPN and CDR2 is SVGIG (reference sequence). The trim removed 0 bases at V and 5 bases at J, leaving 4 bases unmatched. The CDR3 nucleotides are TGTGCCTGGAGTGTACTAGGACAGGGGGACGAGCAGTACTTC. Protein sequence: CAWSVLGQGDEQYF.

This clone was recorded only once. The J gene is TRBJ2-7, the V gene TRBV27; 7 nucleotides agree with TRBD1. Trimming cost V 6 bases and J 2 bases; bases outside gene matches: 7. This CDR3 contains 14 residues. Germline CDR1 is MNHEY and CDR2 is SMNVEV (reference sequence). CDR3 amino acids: CASSEGALTYEQYF. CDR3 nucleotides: TGTGCCAGCAGCGAGGGGGCTCTAACCTACGAGCAGTACTTC.

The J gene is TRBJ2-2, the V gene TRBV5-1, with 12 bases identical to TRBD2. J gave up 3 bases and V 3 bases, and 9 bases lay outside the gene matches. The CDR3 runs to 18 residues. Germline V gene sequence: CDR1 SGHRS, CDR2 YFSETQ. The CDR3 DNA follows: TGCGCCAGCAGCTCGACCCTAGCGGGGGGGCCCTACACCGGGGAGCTGTTTTTT. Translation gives CASSSTLAGGPYTGELFF.

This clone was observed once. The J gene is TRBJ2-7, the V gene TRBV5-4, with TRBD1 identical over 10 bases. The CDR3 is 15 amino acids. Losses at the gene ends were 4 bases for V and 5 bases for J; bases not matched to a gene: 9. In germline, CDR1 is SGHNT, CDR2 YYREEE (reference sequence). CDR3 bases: TGTGCCAGCAGCCACCTGACAGGGGGCGGAGACGAGCAGTACTTC. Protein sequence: CASSHLTGGGDEQYF.

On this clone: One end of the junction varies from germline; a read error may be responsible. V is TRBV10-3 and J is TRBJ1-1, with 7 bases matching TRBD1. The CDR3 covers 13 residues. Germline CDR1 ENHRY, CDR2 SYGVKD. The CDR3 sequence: CGIRGTAATEAFF. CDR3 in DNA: TGTGGCATCAGGGGGACAGCGGCCACTGAAGCTTTCTTT.

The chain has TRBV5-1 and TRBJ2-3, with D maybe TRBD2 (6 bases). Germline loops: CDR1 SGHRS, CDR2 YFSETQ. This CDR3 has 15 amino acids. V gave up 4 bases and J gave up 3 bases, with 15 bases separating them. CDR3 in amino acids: CASSPGGVETDTQYF. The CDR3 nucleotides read TGCGCCAGCAGCCCGGGCGGGGTGGAGACAGATACGCAGTATTTT.

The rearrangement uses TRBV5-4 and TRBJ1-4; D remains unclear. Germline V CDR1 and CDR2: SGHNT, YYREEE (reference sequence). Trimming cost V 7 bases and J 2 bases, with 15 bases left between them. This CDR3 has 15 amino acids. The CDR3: CASGVAGRTNEKLFF. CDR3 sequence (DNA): TGTGCCAGCGGTGTGGCGGGAAGGACTAATGAAAAACTGTTTTTT.

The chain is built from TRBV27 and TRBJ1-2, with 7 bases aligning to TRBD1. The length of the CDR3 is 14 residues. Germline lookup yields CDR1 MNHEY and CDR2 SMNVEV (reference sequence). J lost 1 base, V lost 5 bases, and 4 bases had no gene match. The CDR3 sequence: CASSADRVNYGYTF. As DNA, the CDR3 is TGTGCCAGCAGTGCCGACAGGGTTAACTATGGCTACACCTTC.

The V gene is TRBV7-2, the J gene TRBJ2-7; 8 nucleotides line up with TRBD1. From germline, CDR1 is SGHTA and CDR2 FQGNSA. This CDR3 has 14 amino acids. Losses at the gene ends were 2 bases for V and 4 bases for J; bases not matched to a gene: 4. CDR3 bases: TGTGCCAGCAGCTTACGGGACAGGACGTACGAGCAGTACTTC. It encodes CASSLRDRTYEQYF.

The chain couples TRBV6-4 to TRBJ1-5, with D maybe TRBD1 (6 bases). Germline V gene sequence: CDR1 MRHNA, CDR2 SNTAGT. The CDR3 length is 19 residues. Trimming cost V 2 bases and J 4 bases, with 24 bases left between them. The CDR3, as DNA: TGTGCCAGCAGTGACCGATTGAACCCGACAGGACATTCTAATCAGCCCCAGCATTTT. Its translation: CASSDRLNPTGHSNQPQHF.

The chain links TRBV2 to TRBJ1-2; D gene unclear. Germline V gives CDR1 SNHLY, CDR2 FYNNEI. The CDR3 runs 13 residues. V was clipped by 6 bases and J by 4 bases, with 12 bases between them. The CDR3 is CASRDPGIYGYTF. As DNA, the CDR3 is TGTGCCAGCAGGGATCCGGGGATCTATGGCTACACCTTC.

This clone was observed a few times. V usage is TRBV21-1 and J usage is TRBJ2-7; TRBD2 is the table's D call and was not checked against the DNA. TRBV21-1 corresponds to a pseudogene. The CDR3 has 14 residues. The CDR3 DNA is TGTGCCAGCAGCCCAAGACGGGGGGCGAGAGAGCAGTACTTC. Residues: CASSPRRGAREQYF.

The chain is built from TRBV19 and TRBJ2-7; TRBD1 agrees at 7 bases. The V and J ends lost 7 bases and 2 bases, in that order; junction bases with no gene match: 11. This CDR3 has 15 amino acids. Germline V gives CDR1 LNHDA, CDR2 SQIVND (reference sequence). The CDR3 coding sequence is TGTGCCAGTACCCCTGGGACAGTTAGGACCTACGAGCAGTACTTC. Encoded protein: CASTPGTVRTYEQYF. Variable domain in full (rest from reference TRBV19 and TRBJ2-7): DGGITQSPKYLFRKEGQNVTLSCEQNLNHDAMYWYRQDPGQGLRLIYYSQIVNDFQKGDIAEGYSVSREKKESFPLTVTSAQKNPTAFYLCASTPGTVRTYEQYFGPGTRLTVT.

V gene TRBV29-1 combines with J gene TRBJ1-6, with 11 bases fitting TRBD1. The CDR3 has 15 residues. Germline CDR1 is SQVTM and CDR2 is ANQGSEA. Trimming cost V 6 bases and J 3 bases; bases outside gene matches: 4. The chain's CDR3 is CSVRGTGGYNSPLHF. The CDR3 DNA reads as TGCAGCGTCCGGGGGACAGGGGGCTATAATTCACCCCTCCACTTT.

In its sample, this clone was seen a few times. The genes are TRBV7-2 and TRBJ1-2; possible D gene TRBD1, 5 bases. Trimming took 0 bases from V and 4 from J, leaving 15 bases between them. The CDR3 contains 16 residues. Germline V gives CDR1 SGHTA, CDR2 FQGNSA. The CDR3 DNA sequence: TGTGCCAGCAGCTTAGCGGCGACGGGGGGTACCTATGGCTACACCTTC. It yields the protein CASSLAATGGTYGYTF.

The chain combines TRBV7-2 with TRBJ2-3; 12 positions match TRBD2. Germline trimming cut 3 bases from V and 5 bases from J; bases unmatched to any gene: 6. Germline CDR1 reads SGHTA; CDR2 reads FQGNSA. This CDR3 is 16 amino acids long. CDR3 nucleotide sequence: TGTGCCAGCAGCTTTGCTAGCGGGGGGGGGAGAGATACGCAGTATTTT. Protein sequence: CASSFASGGGRDTQYF.

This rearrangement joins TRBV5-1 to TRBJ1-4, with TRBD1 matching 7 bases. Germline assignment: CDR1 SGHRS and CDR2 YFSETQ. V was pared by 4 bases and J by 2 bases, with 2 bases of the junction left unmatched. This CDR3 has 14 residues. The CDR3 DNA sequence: TGCGCCAGCAGCACACAGGGGACTAATGAAAAACTGTTTTTT. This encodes CASSTQGTNEKLFF.

The CDR3 sequence: CAGGPGGGSTDTQYF. In DNA, the CDR3 is TGTGCTGGTGGACCCGGGGGGGGGAGCACAGATACGCAGTATTTT. This chain connects TRBV19 to TRBJ2-3; 8 bases agree with TRBD2. CDR1 and CDR2 (germline): LNHDA, SQIVND (reference sequence). The CDR3 is 15 residues long.

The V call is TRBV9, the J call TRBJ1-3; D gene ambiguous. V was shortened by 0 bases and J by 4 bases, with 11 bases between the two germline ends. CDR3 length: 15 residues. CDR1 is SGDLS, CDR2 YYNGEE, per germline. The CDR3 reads CASSVADNPGNTIYF. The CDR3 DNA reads TGTGCCAGCAGCGTAGCTGACAACCCGGGAAACACCATATATTTT.

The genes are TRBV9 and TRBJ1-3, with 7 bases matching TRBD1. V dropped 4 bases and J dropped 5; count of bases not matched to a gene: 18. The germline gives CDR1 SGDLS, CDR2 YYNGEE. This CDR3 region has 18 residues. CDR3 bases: TGTGCCAGCAGCCCACCACCCGTAGGGACAGCCTTTAGAAACACCATATATTTT. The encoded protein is CASSPPPVGTAFRNTIYF. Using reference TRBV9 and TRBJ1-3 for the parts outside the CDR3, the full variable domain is DSGVTQTPKHLITATGQRVTLRCSPRSGDLSVYWYQQSLDQGLQFLIQYYNGEERAKGNILERFSAQQFPDLHSELNLSSLELGDSALYFCASSPPPVGTAFRNTIYFGEGSWLTVV.